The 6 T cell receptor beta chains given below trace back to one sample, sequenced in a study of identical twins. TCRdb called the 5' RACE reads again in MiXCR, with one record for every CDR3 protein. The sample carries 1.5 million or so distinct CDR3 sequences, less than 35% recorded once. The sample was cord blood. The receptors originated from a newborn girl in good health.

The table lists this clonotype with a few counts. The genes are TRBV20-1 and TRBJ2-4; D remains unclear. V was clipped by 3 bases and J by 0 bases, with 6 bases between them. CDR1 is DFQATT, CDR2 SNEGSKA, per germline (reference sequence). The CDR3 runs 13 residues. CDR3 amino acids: CSASPVAKNIQYF. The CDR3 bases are TGCAGTGCTAGTCCAGTAGCCAAAAACATTCAGTACTTC.

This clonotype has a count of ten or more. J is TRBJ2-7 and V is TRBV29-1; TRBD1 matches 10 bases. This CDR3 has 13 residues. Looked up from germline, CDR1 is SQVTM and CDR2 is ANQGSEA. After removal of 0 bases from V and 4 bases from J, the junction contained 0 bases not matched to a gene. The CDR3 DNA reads TGCAGCGTTGAAGAGGGACAGGGGTACGAGCAGTACTTC. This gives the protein CSVEEGQGYEQYF.

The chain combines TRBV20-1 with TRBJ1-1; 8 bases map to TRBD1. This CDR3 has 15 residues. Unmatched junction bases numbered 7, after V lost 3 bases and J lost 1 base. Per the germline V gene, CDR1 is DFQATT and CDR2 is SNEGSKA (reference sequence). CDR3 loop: CSARQQGVGNTEAFF. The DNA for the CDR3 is TGCAGTGCTAGGCAACAGGGGGTGGGGAACACTGAAGCTTTCTTT.

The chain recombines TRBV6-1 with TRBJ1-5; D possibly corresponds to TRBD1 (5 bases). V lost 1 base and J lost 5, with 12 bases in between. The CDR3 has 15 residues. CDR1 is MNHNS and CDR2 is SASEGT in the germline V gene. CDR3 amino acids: CASSEGMGRYQPQHF. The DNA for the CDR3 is TGTGCCAGCAGTGAAGGGATGGGACGATATCAGCCCCAGCATTTT.

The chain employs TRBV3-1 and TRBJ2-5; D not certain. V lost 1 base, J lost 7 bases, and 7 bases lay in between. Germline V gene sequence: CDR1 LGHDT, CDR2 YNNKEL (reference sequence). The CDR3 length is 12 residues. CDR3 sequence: CASSQVSMTQYF. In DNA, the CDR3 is TGTGCCAGCAGCCAAGTTTCGATGACCCAGTACTTC.

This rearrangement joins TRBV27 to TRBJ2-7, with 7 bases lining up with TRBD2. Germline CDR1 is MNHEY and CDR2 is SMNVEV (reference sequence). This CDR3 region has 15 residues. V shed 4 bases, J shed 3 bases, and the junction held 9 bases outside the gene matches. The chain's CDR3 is CASSSSGLLIYEQYF. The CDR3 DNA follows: TGTGCCAGCAGTTCCTCGGGACTACTAATCTACGAGCAGTACTTC.